This T cell receptor (beta chain) originates from a study of regulatory T cells in long-lasting Graves disease. The CDR3 covers 15 residues. V shed 3 bases and J shed 2 bases, with 10 bases lying between them. iRepertoire HTBI primers and Arm-PCR of CDR3 regions built TCR beta libraries. TCRdb re-derived calls from the multiplex PCR reads in MiXCR, one entry per CDR3 protein. Of over 450,000 distinct CDR3 sequences listed, 12% are singletons. Time point described: newly diagnosed GD, antithyroid drugs for less than 3 months. PBMC-extracted RNA yielded the TCR library. This clonotype was seen repeatedly, ten times or more. This sample was also put to use in a study of T cells in Graves' hyperthyroidism and ophthalmopathy.

This sample comprised peripheral blood mononuclear cells (PBMCs), obtained at new diagnosis, from a patient treated with antithyroid drugs. The sequence came from a woman aged 30 to 39 with Graves disease. This chain uses TRBV12-3 or TRBV12-4 with TRBJ1-4, with D maybe TRBD1 (5 bases). The chain's CDR3 is CASSFRTTTNEKLFF. CDR3 DNA sequence: TGTGCCAGCAGTTTTAGGACAACCACTAATGAAAAACTGTTTTTT.